The source of this T cell receptor (beta chain) is a study of shared clonotypes between healthy human individuals. CDR1 is MNHNY, CDR2 SVGAGI, per germline (reference sequence). The CDR3 is 14 residues long. Trimming shortened V by 0 bases and J by 3 bases, and 6 bases separated the two germline ends. Repertoires were generated with immunoSEQ multiplex PCR, while TCRdb's copy carries only in-frame clones and drops some. Among around 500,000 clones listed, roughly 85% were seen once. Material: PBMCs. The sequence came from a middle-aged woman in good health. Some clones in this sample may be carry-over from other donors' samples. The rearrangement uses TRBV6-6 and TRBJ1-5; D gene unclear. CDR3 sequence (DNA): TGTGCCAGCAGTTACTCATCAAACAATCAGCCCCAGCATTTT. Protein: CASSYSSNNQPQHF.